This T cell receptor (beta chain) was captured in a study of type 1 regulatory T cells (TCRdb year 2021). With regard to the full study: An in vitro protocol by which a Tr1-enriched, alloantigen-specific CD4 T cell product named T-allo10 was generated was characterized in the study. T-allo10 was being evaluated clinically in patients with hematological malignancies who were receiving allogeneic hematopoietic stem cell transplantation.

Overall study results and their limits: Compared with non-Tr1 cells, Tr1 cells had a narrower TCR repertoire, and the study took this difference to reflect clonal expansion driven by alloantigen.

For this clonotype: Its antigen remains undetermined. Per-base qualities were not stored, and no clone one base away is much larger.

The run used an Illumina MiSeq. Starting from the raw public reads, TCRdb applied fastp trimming at Q25, assembled clones with MiXCR and retained in-frame beta chains. CDR3 protein duplicates are merged, each entry listing the most common genes and DNA. The sample table holds about 62,000 distinct CDR3 sequences, of which roughly 60% were seen once. Approximately 1.8% of the sample comes from the top ten. V is trimmed back by 10 bases and J by 2 bases, and the junction contains 10 bases that no gene match accounts for. The CDR3 starts with the cysteine, ends with the phenylalanine, and has 15 residues. The entry retains the CDR3 DNA only, 45 bases that are in frame from base 1. CDR1 MNHEY and CDR2 SVGEGT are derived from the germline V gene.

The sequence came from a human donor in good health. Specimen: cultured non-Tr1 T cells, either the whole culture or a sorted T cell fraction (not recorded which). The cell subset or site label corresponds to: non-Tr1 population from the T-allo10 product. The chain was built from TRBV6-2 or TRBV6-3 and TRBJ2-3, and 9 bases in between align with TRBD2. This receptor has the CDR3 CATRLAVRYTDTQYF. The DNA sequence follows: TGTGCCACCCGACTAGCGGTACGATACACAGATACGCAGTATTTT.